Each of the 24 T cell receptor beta chains below was sequenced from the same sample in a study of cytomegalovirus exposure and HLA in healthy donors. The PCR used 60 Vbeta and 13 Jbeta primers. Clones were sequenced by immunoSEQ multiplex PCR, and TCRdb holds only the in-frame ones, with some missing. Altogether roughly 150,000 clones are present, approximately 84% being singletons, with the ten largest covering about 2.5%. The sequenced sample consisted of PBMCs. Receptors were obtained from a man aged 25 to 45 in good health and CMV-seropositive.

The chain combines TRBV6-6 with TRBJ2-7, with D perhaps matching TRBD1 (6 bases). The CDR3 loop spans 13 amino acids. CDR1 and CDR2 (germline): MNHNY, SVGAGI (reference sequence). Trimming stripped 6 bases from V and 6 bases from J, with 15 bases between. The CDR3 sequence is CASRGTRDGEQYF. CDR3 DNA: TGTGCCAGCAGGGGGACAAGGGACGGCGAGCAGTACTTC.

The chain combines TRBV19 with TRBJ1-1; D call uncertain. The CDR3 runs to 14 residues. Trimming removed 7 bases at V and 5 bases at J, with 17 bases between. CDR1 is LNHDA, CDR2 SQIVND, per germline (reference sequence). This CDR3 reads CASTQYNGETEAFF. The CDR3 coding sequence is TGTGCCAGTACCCAATATAACGGGGAAACTGAAGCTTTCTTT.

V and J are TRBV6-5 and TRBJ2-1, with D maybe TRBD2 (5 bases). Looked up from germline, CDR1 is MNHEY and CDR2 is SVGAGI. The CDR3 extends over 13 amino acids. V dropped 6 bases and J dropped 10 bases, with 16 bases sitting between them. The CDR3 DNA follows: TGTGCCAGCAGCCGGACCCTTAGCGACGAGCAGTTCTTC. Its protein is CASSRTLSDEQFF.

The V gene is TRBV18, the J gene TRBJ2-1, with 12 nucleotides matching TRBD2. V dropped 0 bases and J dropped 4; count of bases not matched to a gene: 7. CDR1 is KGHSH, CDR2 LQKENI, per germline. The CDR3 has 18 residues. DNA for the CDR3: TGTGCCAGCTCACCACCGGGGCTAGCGGGAGGGGCGTACAATGAGCAGTTCTTC. Residues: CASSPPGLAGGAYNEQFF.

The chain employs TRBV28 and TRBJ2-1; no clear D gene. V shed 2 bases and J shed 0 bases, with 5 bases lying between them. Germline V lookup: CDR1 MDHEN, CDR2 SYDVKM. CDR3 length: 14 residues. In DNA, the CDR3 is TGTGCCAGCAGTTTAGTTCTCTCCTACAATGAGCAGTTCTTC. Protein sequence: CASSLVLSYNEQFF.

The chain links TRBV5-1 to TRBJ2-1, with 7 bases that match TRBD2. Germline values: CDR1 SGHRS, CDR2 YFSETQ. J was trimmed by 6 bases and V by 1 base; bases with no gene match: 1. CDR3 length: 13 residues. The DNA of the CDR3 is TGCGCCAGCAGCTTGAGGACTAGCAATGAGCAGTTCTTC. Amino acids: CASSLRTSNEQFF.

The rearrangement uses TRBV7-2 and TRBJ2-3; D is unresolved. The CDR3 is 14 residues long. The V end was cut by 4 bases, the J end by 2 bases, with 10 bases between. CDR1 is SGHTA, CDR2 FQGNSA, per germline. The CDR3 DNA reads as TGTGCCAGCAGCTCGTACGACTTCACAGATACGCAGTATTTT. Protein: CASSSYDFTDTQYF.

V and J are TRBV7-2 and TRBJ2-1; maybe TRBD1 (6 bases). There are 15 residues in the CDR3. V shed 2 bases and J shed 1 base, with 9 bases lying between them. Germline V lookup: CDR1 SGHTA, CDR2 FQGNSA. CDR3 residues: CASSLTGQSYNEQFF. In DNA, the CDR3 is TGTGCCAGCAGCTTAACGGGACAATCCTACAATGAGCAGTTCTTC.

The chain joins TRBV4-1 to TRBJ2-1; TRBD2 is a possible D gene (5 bases). The CDR3 is 14 residues long. Trimming removed 3 bases from V and 0 bases from J, with 6 bases in between. Germline assignment: CDR1 MGHRA and CDR2 YSYEKL. The CDR3 loop reads CASSHGGSYNEQFF. The CDR3 bases are TGCGCCAGCAGCCACGGAGGCTCCTACAATGAGCAGTTCTTC.

This chain joins TRBV7-9 and TRBJ2-1; a weak D match, TRBD1 (6 bases). In germline, CDR1 is SEHNR, CDR2 FQNEAQ (reference sequence). Deletions cut 5 bases from V and 6 bases from J, with 20 bases between. The CDR3 runs 16 residues. Here the CDR3 reads CASSPPDRRNTNEQFF. In DNA, the CDR3 is TGTGCCAGCAGCCCCCCCGACAGGAGAAACACCAATGAGCAGTTCTTC. Using reference TRBV7-9 and TRBJ2-1 for the parts outside the CDR3, the full variable domain is DTGVSQNPRHKITKRGQNVTFRCDPISEHNRLYWYRQTLGQGPEFLTYFQNEAQLEKSRLLSDRFSAERPKGSFSTLEIQRTEQGDSAMYLCASSPPDRRNTNEQFFGPGTRLTVL.

The chain uses TRBV9 and TRBJ2-3, with D possibly TRBD1 on 5 matching bases. The CDR3 spans 14 residues. V was pared by 4 bases and J by 1 base, with 10 bases between. The germline gives CDR1 SGDLS, CDR2 YYNGEE. This CDR3 reads CASSTGDGTDTQYF. In nucleotides, the CDR3 is TGTGCCAGCAGCACAGGAGACGGCACAGATACGCAGTATTTT.

The chain carries TRBV11-2 and TRBJ2-2; D not resolved. Germline CDR1 and CDR2: SGHAT and FQNNGV. The CDR3 extends over 13 amino acids. The V and J ends lost 4 bases and 7 bases respectively, with 10 bases between them. The DNA for the CDR3 is TGTGCCAGCAGCTCAACTTCAAGCGGGGAGCTGTTTTTT. Translated: CASSSTSSGELFF.

The chain carries TRBV2 and TRBJ2-5; D call uncertain. The CDR3 runs 11 residues. Per the germline V gene, CDR1 is SNHLY and CDR2 is FYNNEI. Trimming shortened V by 9 bases and J by 5 bases, and 10 bases separated the two germline ends. DNA of the CDR3: TGTGCCAGTCGGGTAGGCGAGACCCAGTACTTC. Protein: CASRVGETQYF. The complete variable domain, with remaining parts taken from reference TRBV2 and TRBJ2-5, reads EPEVTQTPSHQVTQMGQEVILRCVPISNHLYFYWYRQILGQKVEFLVSFYNNEISEKSEIFDDQFSVERPDGSNFTLKIRSTKLEDSAMYFCASRVGETQYFGPGTRLLVL.

This chain connects TRBV5-4 to TRBJ2-7; 9 bases agree with TRBD2. Germline V gene data show CDR1 as SGHNT and CDR2 as YYREEE (reference sequence). There are 14 residues in the CDR3. V shed 3 bases, J shed 5 bases, and the junction held 6 bases outside the gene matches. CDR3 residues: CASSSKREVHEQYF. CDR3 coding DNA: TGTGCCAGCAGCTCAAAGCGGGAGGTGCACGAGCAGTACTTC.

The chain combines TRBV2 with TRBJ1-2, with 9 bases lining up with TRBD1. Germline CDR1 is SNHLY and CDR2 is FYNNEI. The length of the CDR3 is 13 residues. The J segment lost 8 bases and the V segment lost 7 bases, leaving 8 bases of the junction unmatched. The CDR3 nucleotides read TGTGCCAGCAACGGACAGGGGTTAGGAGGCTACACCTTC. It encodes CASNGQGLGGYTF.

V gene TRBV6-5 combines with J gene TRBJ2-1; D is undetermined. The CDR3 contains 16 residues. Looked up from germline, CDR1 is MNHEY and CDR2 is SVGAGI. Trimming removed 3 bases at V and 2 bases at J, with 14 bases between. This chain's CDR3 is CASSYWHPTAYNEQFF. The CDR3 DNA follows: TGTGCCAGCAGTTATTGGCACCCCACAGCCTACAATGAGCAGTTCTTC.

The CDR3 loop is CASSLRSGPRTDTQYF. CDR3 DNA sequence: TGTGCCAGCAGCTTACGTAGCGGGCCCCGCACAGATACGCAGTATTTT. V gene TRBV7-2 combines with J gene TRBJ2-3, with 7 bases aligning to TRBD2. V gave up 2 bases and J gave up 1 base; unmatched junction bases: 6. The CDR3 is 16 amino acids. Germline V lookup: CDR1 SGHTA, CDR2 FQGNSA.

The V and J genes are TRBV7-2 and TRBJ2-4; the match to TRBD2 covers 8 bases. The CDR3 loop spans 16 amino acids. Germline CDR1 reads SGHTA; CDR2 reads FQGNSA. V gave up 2 bases and J gave up 3 bases; unmatched junction bases: 6. The CDR3 spells CASSLSPGGGKNIQYF. DNA for the CDR3: TGTGCCAGCAGCTTAAGTCCGGGGGGGGGCAAAAACATTCAGTACTTC.

The rearrangement uses TRBV28 and TRBJ2-3; D perhaps matches TRBD2 (6 bases). The V end lost 2 bases, the J end lost 3 bases, and 15 bases lay between the germline ends. Germline-derived CDR1 and CDR2 are MDHEN and SYDVKM. This CDR3 has 16 residues. The CDR3 region has the DNA TGTGCCAGCAGTTTAAGTAGCGGAAGAAGGACAGATACGCAGTATTTT. It encodes CASSLSSGRRTDTQYF.

J is TRBJ2-7 and V is TRBV21-1; the D call of TRBD1 is as the table states it, not checked on the DNA. TRBV21-1 is noted as a pseudogene. CDR3 length: 15 residues. The CDR3 loop reads CASSKAGQSSYEQYV. CDR3 DNA: TGTGCCAGCAGCAAAGCGGGACAGTCCTCCTACGAGCAGTACGTC.

V gene TRBV5-4 combines with J gene TRBJ1-1; a weak D match, TRBD1 (5 bases). Germline CDR1 and CDR2: SGHNT and YYREEE (reference sequence). Trimming shortened V by 0 bases and J by 6 bases, and 12 bases separated the two germline ends. There are 14 residues in the CDR3. The CDR3 sequence: CASSLGGEVPEAFF. For the CDR3, the DNA is TGTGCCAGCAGCTTGGGGGGCGAGGTGCCTGAAGCTTTCTTT.

The chain links TRBV9 to TRBJ2-1; TRBD2 agrees at 8 bases. V was pared by 0 bases and J by 3 bases, with 17 bases of the junction left unmatched. The CDR3 contains 20 residues. Germline V gene sequence: CDR1 SGDLS, CDR2 YYNGEE. The CDR3 DNA is TGTGCCAGCAGCGTAGCTTTGGGACTAGGGGTCGGGGAGGGCTACAATGAGCAGTTCTTC. Amino acid sequence: CASSVALGLGVGEGYNEQFF.

The J gene is TRBJ2-7, the V gene TRBV2, with TRBD1 matching 9 bases. Germline trimming cut 6 bases from V and 0 bases from J; bases unmatched to any gene: 6. CDR1 and CDR2 from the germline V gene are SNHLY and FYNNEI. The CDR3 extends over 15 amino acids. CDR3 amino acids: CASRRPGQGSYEQYF. The DNA for the CDR3 is TGTGCCAGCAGGAGACCGGGACAGGGCTCCTACGAGCAGTACTTC.

The genes are TRBV9 and TRBJ2-2; 10 nucleotides agree with TRBD1. The CDR3 runs 15 residues. The germline V gene has CDR1 SGDLS and CDR2 YYNGEE. V lost 4 bases, J lost 5 bases, and 5 bases stayed unmatched. This CDR3 reads CASSRTGGLTGELFF. CDR3 nucleotides: TGTGCCAGCAGCCGGACAGGGGGGCTGACCGGGGAGCTGTTTTTT.